What follows describes a single T cell receptor beta chain. Its antigen is as yet unknown. This entry belongs to a study of shared clonotypes between healthy human individuals. Study-level information: CD4 naive and memory got three plates each, CD8 naive two, CD8 memory one. Findings of the study overall: Generation probabilities of non-shared clonotypes were lower (relative to those shared by all four donors).

With V trimmed by 3 bases and J by 5 bases, 7 bases remained unmatched. The CDR3 loop spans 15 amino acids. Germline CDR1 is SGDLS and CDR2 is YYNGEE. Deep-level running was used for the assay. Method: immunoSEQ multiplex PCR; TCRdb's copy keeps in-frame clones and lacks some. The sample comprises around 2.3 million clones, under 97% of which are singletons, and over 0.1% rests with the top ten. The source is a man between 18 and 29 years old in good health. The material sequenced was naive CD4+ T cells sorted from blood. Subset noted: CD45RA+ positively selected. The rearrangement links TRBV9 to TRBJ2-3; TRBD1 aligns across 9 bases. The CDR3 DNA reads TGTGCCAGCAGCGCCGGGACAGGGATGCAAGATACGCAGTATTTT. Its translation: CASSAGTGMQDTQYF.